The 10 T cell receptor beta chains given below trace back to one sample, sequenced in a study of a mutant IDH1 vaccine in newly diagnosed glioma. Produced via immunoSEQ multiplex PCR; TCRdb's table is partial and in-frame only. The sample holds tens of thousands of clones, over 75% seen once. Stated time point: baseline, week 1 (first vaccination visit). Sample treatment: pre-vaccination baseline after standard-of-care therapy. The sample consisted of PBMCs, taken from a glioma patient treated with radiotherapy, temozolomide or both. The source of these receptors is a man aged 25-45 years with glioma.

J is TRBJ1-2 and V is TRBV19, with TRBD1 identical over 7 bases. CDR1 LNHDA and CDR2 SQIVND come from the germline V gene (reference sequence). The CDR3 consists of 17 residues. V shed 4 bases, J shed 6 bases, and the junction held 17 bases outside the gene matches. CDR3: CASSSYRGRKVENGYTF. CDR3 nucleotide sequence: TGTGCCAGTAGTAGCTATAGGGGGCGCAAGGTGGAGAATGGCTACACCTTC. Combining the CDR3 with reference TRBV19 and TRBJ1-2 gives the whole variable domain DGGITQSPKYLFRKEGQNVTLSCEQNLNHDAMYWYRQDPGQGLRLIYYSQIVNDFQKGDIAEGYSVSREKKESFPLTVTSAQKNPTAFYLCASSSYRGRKVENGYTFGSGTRLTVV.

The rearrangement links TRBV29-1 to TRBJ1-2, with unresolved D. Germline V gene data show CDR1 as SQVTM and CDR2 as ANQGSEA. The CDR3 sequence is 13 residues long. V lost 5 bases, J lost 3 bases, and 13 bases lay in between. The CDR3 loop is CSVSDTEHYGYTF. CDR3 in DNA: TGCAGCGTTTCCGACACAGAGCACTATGGCTACACCTTC.

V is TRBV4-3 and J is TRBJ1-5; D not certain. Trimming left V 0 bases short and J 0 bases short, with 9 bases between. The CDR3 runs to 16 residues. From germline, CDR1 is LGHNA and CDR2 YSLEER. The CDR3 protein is CASSQEWIASNQPQHF. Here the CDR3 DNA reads TGCGCCAGCAGCCAAGAGTGGATCGCTAGCAATCAGCCCCAGCATTTT.

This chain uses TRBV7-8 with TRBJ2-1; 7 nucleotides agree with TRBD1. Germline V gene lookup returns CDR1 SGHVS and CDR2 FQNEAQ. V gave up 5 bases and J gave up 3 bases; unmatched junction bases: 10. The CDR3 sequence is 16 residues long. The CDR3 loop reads CASSRADRASYNEQFF. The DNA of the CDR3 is TGTGCCAGCAGCAGGGCCGACAGGGCGAGCTACAATGAGCAGTTCTTC. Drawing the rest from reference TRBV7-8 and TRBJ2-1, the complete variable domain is GAGVSQSPRYKVAKRGQDVALRCDPISGHVSLFWYQQALGQGPEFLTYFQNEAQLDKSGLPSDRFFAERPEGSVSTLKIQRTQQEDSAVYLCASSRADRASYNEQFFGPGTRLTVL.

The CDR3 sequence: CASSRTGEGTQYF. In DNA form, the CDR3 reads TGTGCCAGCAGTAGGACAGGGGAAGGGACCCAGTACTTC. This rearrangement joins TRBV6-5 to TRBJ2-5; 9 bases map to TRBD1. The trim removed 5 bases at V and 7 bases at J, leaving 5 bases unmatched. The germline gives CDR1 MNHEY, CDR2 SVGAGI. The CDR3 spans 13 residues.

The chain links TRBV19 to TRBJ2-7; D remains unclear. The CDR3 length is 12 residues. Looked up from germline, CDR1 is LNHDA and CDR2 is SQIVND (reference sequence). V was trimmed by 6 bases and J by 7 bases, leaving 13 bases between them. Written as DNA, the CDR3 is TGTGCCAGTAGGGAAGGCCGTGGGGAGCAGTACTTC. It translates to CASREGRGEQYF.

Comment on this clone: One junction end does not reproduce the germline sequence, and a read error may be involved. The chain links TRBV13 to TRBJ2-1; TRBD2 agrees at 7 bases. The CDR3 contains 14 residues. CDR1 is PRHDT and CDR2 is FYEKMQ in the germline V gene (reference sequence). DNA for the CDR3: TGTGCCAGCAGTTTAGGGAGGGTCGGGAATGAGCAGTTCTTC. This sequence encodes CASSLGRVGNEQFF.

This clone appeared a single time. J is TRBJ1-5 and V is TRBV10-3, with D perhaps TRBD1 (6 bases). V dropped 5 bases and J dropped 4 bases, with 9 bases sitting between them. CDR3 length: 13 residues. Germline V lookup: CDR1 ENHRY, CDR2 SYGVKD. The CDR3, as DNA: TGTGCCATCAGTTCAGGGGTTAATCAGCCCCAGCATTTT. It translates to CAISSGVNQPQHF.

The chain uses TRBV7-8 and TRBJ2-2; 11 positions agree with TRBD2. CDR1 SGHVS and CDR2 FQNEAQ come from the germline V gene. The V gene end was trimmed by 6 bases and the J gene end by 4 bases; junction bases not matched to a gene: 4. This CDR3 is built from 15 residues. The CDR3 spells CASSLAGGSTGELFF. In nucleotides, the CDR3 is TGTGCCAGCAGTCTAGCGGGGGGTAGCACCGGGGAGCTGTTTTTT.

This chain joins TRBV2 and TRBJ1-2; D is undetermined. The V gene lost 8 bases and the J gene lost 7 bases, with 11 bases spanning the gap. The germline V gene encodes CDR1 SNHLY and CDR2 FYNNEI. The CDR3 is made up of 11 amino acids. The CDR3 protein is CASQSEGGYTF. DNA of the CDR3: TGTGCCAGCCAATCGGAGGGTGGCTACACCTTC.